Below, 12 T cell receptor beta chains from the same sample are listed, as sequenced in a study of CD8 T cells in Susac syndrome. When the RNA was reverse transcribed, random hexamers were used with an input of roughly 0.45 to 1 ug. TCRdb re-called the immunoSEQ multiplex PCR reads through MiXCR, storing one row per CDR3 protein. The sample has about 180,000 distinct CDR3 sequences; roughly 92% are singletons. The specimen was CD4+ T cells from PBMCs. The origin of the receptors is a human donor with Susac syndrome.

The chain employs TRBV7-2 and TRBJ2-3; D unclear. Trimming left V 5 bases short and J 5 bases short, with 5 bases between. The germline V gene has CDR1 SGHTA and CDR2 FQGNSA. CDR3 length equals 11 residues. CDR3 DNA sequence: TGTGCCAGCAGCCGGATAGATACGCAGTATTTT. Translated: CASSRIDTQYF. Variable domain in full (rest from reference TRBV7-2 and TRBJ2-3): GAGVSQSPSNKVTEKGKDVELRCDPISGHTALYWYRQSLGQGLEFLIYFQGNSAPDKSGLPSDRFSAERTGGSVSTLTIQRTQQEDSAVYLCASSRIDTQYFGPGTRLTVL.

CDR3 sequence: CSAYSGTINTGELFF. The CDR3 DNA reads as TGCAGCGCCTACTCCGGGACGATAAACACCGGGGAGCTGTTTTTT. This rearrangement joins TRBV29-1 to TRBJ2-2, with D tentatively TRBD1 or TRBD2 (5 bases each). The CDR3 extends over 15 amino acids. CDR1 and CDR2 (germline): SQVTM, ANQGSEA. V was trimmed by 7 bases and J by 2 bases, leaving 17 bases between them.

V gene TRBV29-1 combines with J gene TRBJ2-5; 8 nucleotides align to TRBD1. The trim removed 5 bases at V and 4 bases at J, leaving 12 bases unmatched. CDR1 and CDR2 from the germline V gene are SQVTM and ANQGSEA. This CDR3 has 15 amino acids. This CDR3 is CSVYRGSGAGETQYF. The CDR3 nucleotides read TGCAGCGTTTACAGGGGGAGCGGAGCAGGAGAGACCCAGTACTTC.

To note about this clonotype: One end of the junction fails to match germline, which may point to a read error. The chain carries TRBV5-4 and TRBJ1-1; weak D call: TRBD1 (5 bases). This CDR3 is 14 amino acids long. In germline, CDR1 is SGHNT, CDR2 YYREEE (reference sequence). CDR3 coding DNA: TGTGCCAGCAGCTTGGCAGGGCTAAACACTGAAGCTTGCTTT. This encodes CASSLAGLNTEACF.

V gene TRBV29-1 combines with J gene TRBJ2-7; perhaps TRBD2 as D (5 bases). V was cut by 1 base and J by 3 bases, with 16 bases left in between. This CDR3 is 15 amino acids long. Germline CDR1 reads SQVTM; CDR2 reads ANQGSEA. The CDR3 loop is CSVEGRRGSGYEQYF. The CDR3, as DNA: TGCAGCGTTGAAGGTAGACGGGGATCGGGCTACGAGCAGTACTTC.

The V and J genes are TRBV2 and TRBJ1-6; no firm D call. CDR1 is SNHLY and CDR2 is FYNNEI in the germline V gene. The ends were cut back, 7 bases at V and 0 bases at J, with 1 base in the middle. This CDR3 is built from 12 residues. This CDR3 reads CASISYNSPLHF. CDR3 nucleotides: TGTGCCAGCATCTCCTATAATTCACCCCTCCACTTT.

CDR3 amino acids: CASSLWRQIQETQYF. For the CDR3, the DNA is TGTGCCAGCAGCTTGTGGCGCCAGATCCAAGAGACCCAGTACTTC. The chain has TRBV5-6 and TRBJ2-5, with no clear D. V lost 1 base, J lost 1 base, and 11 bases lay in between. The CDR3 loop spans 15 amino acids. Germline lookup yields CDR1 SGHDT and CDR2 YYEEEE.

This clonotype was detected once. The gene calls are TRBV6-5 and TRBJ1-2; TRBD1 is a possible D gene (5 bases). This CDR3 spans 11 amino acids. The V and J ends lost 6 bases and 8 bases respectively, with 10 bases between them. In germline, CDR1 is MNHEY, CDR2 SVGAGI. The CDR3 loop is CASSRGEGYTF. The CDR3 DNA reads TGTGCCAGCAGCCGGGGGGAGGGCTACACCTTC.

V is TRBV6-1 and J is TRBJ2-5, with D perhaps TRBD1 (6 bases). Trimming pared 5 bases from V and 2 bases from J, leaving 9 bases between. Germline V CDR1 and CDR2: MNHNS, SASEGT. The CDR3 has 13 amino acids. The CDR3 DNA follows: TGTGCCAGCAGTCAGGACAGTCAAGAGACCCAGTACTTC. It translates to CASSQDSQETQYF.

The chain's CDR3 is CASSQGIDGYTF. The DNA for the CDR3 is TGTGCCAGCAGCCAAGGTATTGATGGCTACACCTTC. The chain combines TRBV3-1 with TRBJ1-2, with D unresolved. Germline lookup yields CDR1 LGHDT and CDR2 YNNKEL (reference sequence). The CDR3 consists of 12 residues. V was clipped by 1 base and J by 6 bases, with 6 bases between them.

This chain connects TRBV5-4 to TRBJ2-5, with 7 bases fitting TRBD1. Germline values: CDR1 SGHNT, CDR2 YYREEE (reference sequence). V gave up 2 bases and J gave up 1 base; unmatched junction bases: 2. The CDR3 is made up of 14 amino acids. The CDR3 loop reads CASSFGQAQETQYF. The CDR3 DNA is TGTGCCAGCAGCTTTGGACAGGCCCAAGAGACCCAGTACTTC.

In its sample, this clonotype was seen once. The chain recombines TRBV30 with TRBJ2-7; D assignment may be TRBD1 or TRBD2 (5 bases each). Trimming cost V 5 bases and J 2 bases, with 7 bases left between them. This CDR3 comprises 11 residues. The germline gives CDR1 GTSNPN, CDR2 SVGIG (reference sequence). The CDR3 coding sequence is TGTGCCTGGGGGGGTCCCTACGAGCAGTACTTC. Protein: CAWGGPYEQYF.